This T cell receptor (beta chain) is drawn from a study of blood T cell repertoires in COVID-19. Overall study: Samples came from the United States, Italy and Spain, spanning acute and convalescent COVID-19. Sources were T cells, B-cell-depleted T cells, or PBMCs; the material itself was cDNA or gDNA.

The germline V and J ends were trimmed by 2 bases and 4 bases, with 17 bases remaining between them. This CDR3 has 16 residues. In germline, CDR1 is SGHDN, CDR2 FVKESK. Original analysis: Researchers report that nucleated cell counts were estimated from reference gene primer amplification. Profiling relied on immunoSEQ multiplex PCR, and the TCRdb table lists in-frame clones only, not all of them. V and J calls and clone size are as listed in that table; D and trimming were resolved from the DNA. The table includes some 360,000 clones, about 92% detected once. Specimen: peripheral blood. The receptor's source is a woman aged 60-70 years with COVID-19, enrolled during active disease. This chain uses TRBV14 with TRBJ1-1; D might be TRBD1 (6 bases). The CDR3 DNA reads TGTGCCAGCAGCCAAAGGCCAGGGGAGGGGGGCACTGAAGCTTTCTTT. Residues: CASSQRPGEGGTEAFF.